These 26 T cell receptor beta chains originate from one sample sequenced in a study of cytomegalovirus exposure and HLA in healthy donors. Use of 60 Vbeta and 13 Jbeta primers characterized the PCR. Assay used: immunoSEQ multiplex PCR; TCRdb lists only in-frame clones, some missing. The sample includes 78,000 or so clones, roughly 84% of them seen just once. Sequencing input: PBMCs. These receptors were obtained from a woman aged 45-60 years in good health and CMV-seronegative.

The CDR3 nucleotides read TGTGCCAGCAGCCGCGGGGGACAGGGAAATGAGCAGTTCTTC. It is translated as CASSRGGQGNEQFF. The chain couples TRBV7-2 to TRBJ2-1, with 9 bases fitting TRBD1. The CDR3 consists of 14 residues. The trim removed 5 bases at V and 7 bases at J, leaving 6 bases unmatched. The germline gives CDR1 SGHTA, CDR2 FQGNSA.

This chain uses TRBV2 with TRBJ1-1, with a tentative D call TRBD1 (6 bases). Trimming left V 8 bases short and J 0 bases short, with 10 bases between. There are 13 residues in the CDR3. CDR1 is SNHLY and CDR2 is FYNNEI in the germline V gene. This CDR3 reads CASGGQLNTEAFF. The CDR3, as DNA: TGTGCCAGCGGTGGACAGTTGAACACTGAAGCTTTCTTT.

The CDR3 here is CASSRGGGIRNEQFF. The CDR3 DNA sequence: TGTGCCAGCAGCCGGGGTGGTGGGATCCGCAATGAGCAGTTCTTC. The genes are TRBV5-6 and TRBJ2-1; possibly TRBD2 for D (5 bases). Trimming left V 4 bases short and J 6 bases short, with 17 bases between. The CDR3 is 15 residues long. Germline CDR1 SGHDT, CDR2 YYEEEE.

The gene calls are TRBV5-6 and TRBJ2-7, with D possibly TRBD1 on 7 matching bases. CDR3 size: 14 residues. Trimming removed 5 bases from V and 4 bases from J, with 16 bases in between. The germline V gene has CDR1 SGHDT and CDR2 YYEEEE. This CDR3 is CASSSQGGLYEQYV. The CDR3 DNA reads as TGTGCCAGCAGTTCCCAGGGGGGTCTTTACGAGCAGTACGTC.

V and J are TRBV7-9 and TRBJ1-5; perhaps TRBD1 as D (5 bases). CDR1 and CDR2 (germline): SEHNR, FQNEAQ (reference sequence). V was clipped by 2 bases and J by 11 bases, with 22 bases between them. The length of the CDR3 is 16 residues. For the CDR3, the DNA is TGTGCCAGCAGCTTAAGGGGTGTTTACTTGACAAGGGCCCAGCATTTT. This sequence encodes CASSLRGVYLTRAQHF.

The chain is built from TRBV19 and TRBJ2-2, with D perhaps TRBD2 (5 bases). CDR3 size: 15 residues. Trimming shortened V by 7 bases and J by 5 bases, and 17 bases separated the two germline ends. Germline values: CDR1 LNHDA, CDR2 SQIVND (reference sequence). CDR3 nucleotides: TGTGCCAGTAAAACGGCGACCGGAGGAACCGGGGAGCTGTTTTTT. Its protein is CASKTATGGTGELFF.

This clone was counted only a few times. The chain employs TRBV30 and TRBJ1-1, with D perhaps TRBD1 (5 bases). Trimming left V 4 bases short and J 4 bases short, with 10 bases between. Germline CDR1 reads GTSNPN; CDR2 reads SVGIG (reference sequence). The CDR3 is made up of 12 amino acids. CDR3 protein: CAWTGGGTEAFF. Here the CDR3 DNA reads TGTGCCTGGACTGGGGGGGGCACTGAAGCTTTCTTT. Based on the CDR3 plus reference TRBV30 and TRBJ1-1, the full variable domain is SQTIHQWPATLVQPVGSPLSLECTVEGTSNPNLYWYRQAAGRGLQLLFYSVGIGQISSEVPQNLSASRPQDRQFILSSKKLLLSDSGFYLCAWTGGGTEAFFGQGTRLTVV.

This chain connects TRBV5-1 to TRBJ2-5, with TRBD2 identical over 9 bases. Germline V CDR1 and CDR2: SGHRS, YFSETQ. The CDR3 is 16 amino acids. Trimming removed 6 bases from V and 5 bases from J; junction bases left unmatched: 14. The CDR3 sequence is CASTKGDSGSVETQYF. The CDR3 DNA follows: TGCGCCAGCACAAAGGGTGATAGCGGGAGTGTTGAGACCCAGTACTTC. The variable domain in full, with the rest retrieved from reference TRBV5-1 and TRBJ2-5, is KAGVTQTPRYLIKTRGQQVTLSCSPISGHRSVSWYQQTPGQGLQFLFEYFSETQRNKGNFPGRFSGRQFSNSRSEMNVSTLELGDSALYLCASTKGDSGSVETQYFGPGTRLLVL.

The rearrangement uses TRBV30 and TRBJ1-1; D gene uncertain. Germline V CDR1 and CDR2: GTSNPN, SVGIG (reference sequence). This CDR3 spans 13 amino acids. Deletions cut 2 bases from V and 0 bases from J, with 7 bases between. DNA for the CDR3: TGTGCCTGGAGTCCCAGCGTGAACACTGAAGCTTTCTTT. Encoded protein: CAWSPSVNTEAFF.

The V call is TRBV2, the J call TRBJ1-2; 7 nucleotides align to TRBD1. The CDR3 has 15 amino acids. The V segment lost 0 bases and the J segment 10 bases; nucleotides outside the gene matches: 11. CDR1 and CDR2 (germline): SNHLY, FYNNEI. The CDR3 DNA follows: TGTGCCAGCAGTGAAGCAAGACAGGGTGTTTGGCCCTACACCTTC. This gives the protein CASSEARQGVWPYTF. The full variable domain, its missing parts supplied by reference TRBV2 and TRBJ1-2, is EPEVTQTPSHQVTQMGQEVILRCVPISNHLYFYWYRQILGQKVEFLVSFYNNEISEKSEIFDDQFSVERPDGSNFTLKIRSTKLEDSAMYFCASSEARQGVWPYTFGSGTRLTVV.

This chain uses TRBV7-9 with TRBJ2-3; no definite D call. V lost 5 bases and J lost 5, with 11 bases in between. Germline assignment: CDR1 SEHNR and CDR2 FQNEAQ (reference sequence). The CDR3 consists of 13 residues. CDR3 sequence: CASSTIRRDTQYF. Written as DNA, the CDR3 is TGTGCCAGCAGCACGATTAGGAGAGATACGCAGTATTTT.

As to this clone: Germline is not matched at one junction end, which may reflect a read error. V usage is TRBV4-1 and J usage is TRBJ1-4, with D hard to call. CDR1 is MGHRA, CDR2 YSYEKL, per germline. The CDR3 has 15 amino acids. The CDR3, as DNA: TGCGCCAGCAGCCTGCAGGACTCAACTAATGAAAAACTGCTTTTT. Translated: CASSLQDSTNEKLLF.

This clone was recorded a few times. The chain joins TRBV7-2 to TRBJ1-5, with a tentative D call TRBD1 (5 bases). CDR1 and CDR2 (germline): SGHTA, FQGNSA. Trimming stripped 6 bases from V and 9 bases from J, with 18 bases between. The CDR3 loop spans 14 amino acids. CDR3 region: CASSPGGAQRPQHF. The CDR3 DNA sequence: TGTGCCAGCAGTCCCGGAGGGGCCCAGAGGCCCCAGCATTTT. Using reference TRBV7-2 and TRBJ1-5 for the parts outside the CDR3, the full variable domain is GAGVSQSPSNKVTEKGKDVELRCDPISGHTALYWYRQSLGQGLEFLIYFQGNSAPDKSGLPSDRFSAERTGGSVSTLTIQRTQQEDSAVYLCASSPGGAQRPQHFGDGTRLSIL.

The rearrangement uses TRBV5-1 and TRBJ1-2; D ambiguous. V shed 0 bases and J shed 0 bases, with 9 bases lying between them. Germline CDR1 is SGHRS and CDR2 is YFSETQ. CDR3 length equals 15 residues. The DNA for the CDR3 is TGCGCCAGCAGCTTGGGGGTCGGAGCTAACTATGGCTACACCTTC. It translates to CASSLGVGANYGYTF.

This rearrangement joins TRBV18 to TRBJ2-1; a weak D match, TRBD1 (5 bases). The CDR3 is 13 amino acids. Germline-derived CDR1 and CDR2 are KGHSH and LQKENI. The germline V and J ends were trimmed by 4 bases and 5 bases, with 9 bases remaining between them. CDR3 region: CASSHGQDNEQFF. The CDR3 nucleotides read TGTGCCAGCTCACACGGACAAGACAATGAGCAGTTCTTC.

CDR3 in amino acids: CASSHPTGNNEQFF. Here the CDR3 DNA reads TGCGCCAGCAGTCATCCCACAGGGAACAATGAGCAGTTCTTC. V usage is TRBV23-1 and J usage is TRBJ2-1, with TRBD1 as a possible D gene (6 bases). TRBV23-1 falls under the ORF class, with uncertain function. CDR3 length equals 14 residues. V was clipped by 3 bases and J by 5 bases, with 11 bases between them.

This clone was observed a few times. This chain connects TRBV5-1 to TRBJ2-3, with 12 nucleotides matching TRBD2. This CDR3 is built from 14 residues. V trimming: 7 bases; J trimming: 6 bases; junction bases outside the gene matches: 6. Germline V gene data show CDR1 as SGHRS and CDR2 as YFSETQ. The chain's CDR3 is CASRLAGVRDTQYF. As DNA, the CDR3 is TGCGCCAGCCGACTAGCGGGAGTAAGGGATACGCAGTATTTT.

This sequence joins TRBV5-1 and TRBJ2-7, with 11 bases fitting TRBD2. V shed 3 bases and J 0 bases; nucleotides not matched to a gene: 2. The germline gives CDR1 SGHRS, CDR2 YFSETQ. The CDR3 runs to 15 residues. Here the CDR3 reads CASSWTSGSSYEQYF. The DNA of the CDR3 is TGCGCCAGCAGCTGGACTAGCGGGTCCTCCTACGAGCAGTACTTC.

The CDR3 DNA reads as TGTGCCAGCAGTTTTAGTTCACAGGGGAACACTGAAGCTTTCTTT. Residues: CASSFSSQGNTEAFF. The rearrangement links TRBV7-8 to TRBJ1-1; possibly TRBD1 for D (6 bases). Germline V CDR1 and CDR2: SGHVS, FQNEAQ. V was cut by 6 bases and J by 1 base, with 15 bases left in between. The CDR3 extends over 15 amino acids.

V usage is TRBV4-2 and J usage is TRBJ2-2, with a tentative D call TRBD2 (7 bases). The CDR3 consists of 16 residues. V lost 4 bases and J lost 3, with 15 bases in between. Germline CDR1 reads LGHNA; CDR2 reads YNFKEQ. The CDR3: CASSPKEGGDTGELFF. CDR3 nucleotides: TGTGCCAGCAGCCCAAAGGAGGGGGGGGACACCGGGGAGCTGTTTTTT.

The chain couples TRBV7-3 to TRBJ2-1; 14 positions agree with TRBD2. The V gene's germline CDR1 is SGHTA and CDR2 FQGTGA. The ends lost 5 bases at V and 8 bases at J; junction bases unmatched: 8. The CDR3 is 16 residues long. CDR3 region: CASSPAGTSGGDEQFF. In DNA form, the CDR3 reads TGTGCCAGCAGCCCCGCTGGGACTAGCGGGGGCGATGAGCAGTTCTTC. The full variable domain, rest sourced from reference TRBV7-3 and TRBJ2-1, is GAGVSQTPSNKVTEKGKYVELRCDPISGHTALYWYRQSLGQGPEFLIYFQGTGAADDSGLPNDRFFAVRPEGSVSTLKIQRTERGDSAVYLCASSPAGTSGGDEQFFGPGTRLTVL.

This chain links TRBV5-1 with TRBJ2-7; 7 bases agree with TRBD2. Germline V gives CDR1 SGHRS, CDR2 YFSETQ. The CDR3 is 16 amino acids. V was clipped by 3 bases and J by 3 bases; unmatched bases: 12. The CDR3 is CASSSRPTGDYYEQYF. CDR3 sequence (DNA): TGCGCCAGCAGCTCTAGACCCACGGGGGACTACTACGAGCAGTACTTC. Variable domain in full (rest from reference TRBV5-1 and TRBJ2-7): KAGVTQTPRYLIKTRGQQVTLSCSPISGHRSVSWYQQTPGQGLQFLFEYFSETQRNKGNFPGRFSGRQFSNSRSEMNVSTLELGDSALYLCASSSRPTGDYYEQYFGPGTRLTVT.

The chain recombines TRBV6-5 with TRBJ1-1; D gene uncertain. Germline loops: CDR1 MNHEY, CDR2 SVGAGI. The CDR3 runs 13 residues. V was shortened by 2 bases and J by 1 base, with 5 bases between the two germline ends. As DNA, the CDR3 is TGTGCCAGCAGTTACCAAGCGAACACTGAAGCTTTCTTT. Protein sequence: CASSYQANTEAFF.

The chain combines TRBV7-9 with TRBJ2-2; 12 positions match TRBD2. V shed 0 bases, J shed 2 bases, and the junction held 4 bases outside the gene matches. This CDR3 region has 18 residues. Germline values: CDR1 SEHNR, CDR2 FQNEAQ (reference sequence). The CDR3: CASSLALAGGGNTGELFF. The CDR3 region has the DNA TGTGCCAGCAGCTTAGCCCTAGCGGGAGGGGGAAACACCGGGGAGCTGTTTTTT.

In this sample, this clone turned up once. The gene calls are TRBV30 and TRBJ2-7; D remains unclear. CDR3 length equals 13 residues. The V gene's germline CDR1 is GTSNPN and CDR2 SVGIG (reference sequence). Trimming left V 1 base short and J 3 bases short, with 10 bases between. The CDR3 loop reads CAWSGLGSYEQYV. In DNA, the CDR3 is TGTGCCTGGAGTGGATTGGGCAGCTACGAGCAGTACGTC.

This clone was seen a few times. CDR3 DNA sequence: TGTGCCAGCAGTGCGACTAGCGGGAGCGCAGATACGCAGTATTTT. Amino acid sequence: CASSATSGSADTQYF. This chain joins TRBV6-1 and TRBJ2-3; 12 nucleotides agree with TRBD2. The CDR3 is made up of 15 amino acids. Germline V CDR1 and CDR2: MNHNS, SASEGT. Trimming removed 4 bases from V and 4 bases from J; junction bases left unmatched: 3.